This TCR beta chain was sequenced in a study of shared clonotypes between healthy human individuals. Here immunoSEQ multiplex PCR was the method, and the copy in TCRdb shows in-frame clones only, minus some. The table has about 96,000 clones, less than 50% seen once. The CDR3 is 14 amino acids. Trimming removed 6 bases at V and 4 bases at J, with 15 bases between. Germline CDR1 MDHEN, CDR2 SYDVKM. This clone showed up just a few times. This sequence originates from a woman aged 40 to 55 in good health. Some clones in this sample may be carry-over from other donors' samples. Input material: PBMCs. V gene TRBV28 combines with J gene TRBJ2-5, with D possibly matching TRBD2 (6 bases). The chain's CDR3 is CASSRRAVAETQYF. As DNA, the CDR3 is TGTGCCAGCAGCCGGAGGGCCGTGGCAGAGACCCAGTACTTC. Together with reference TRBV28 and TRBJ2-5, the CDR3 gives the full variable domain: DVKVTQSSRYLVKRTGEKVFLECVQDMDHENMFWYRQDPGLGLRLIYFSYDVKMKEKGDIPEGYSVSREKKERFSLILESASTNQTSMYLCASSRRAVAETQYFGPGTRLLVL.